Following are 19 T cell receptor beta chains from one sample sequenced in a study of OX40 agonist ivuxolimab in advanced cancers. Method: immunoSEQ multiplex PCR; TCRdb's copy keeps in-frame clones and lacks some. The table shows some 98,000 clones, with about four fifths occurring only once. The input for sequencing was CD4+ or CD8+ T cells sorted from blood, taken in a trial of the OX40 agonist ivuxolimab. The receptors originated from an adult with an advanced solid tumor such as melanoma, head and neck, liver or kidney cancer.

CDR3 coding DNA: TGTGCCAGCAGCTTGGGAGGGGGGAGCAATGAGCAGTTCTTC. Translation: CASSLGGGSNEQFF. The chain links TRBV5-4 to TRBJ2-1, with D perhaps given as TRBD1 or TRBD2 (6 bases each). Germline-derived CDR1 and CDR2 are SGHNT and YYREEE (reference sequence). The V end lost 0 bases, the J end lost 6 bases, and 10 bases lay between the germline ends. The CDR3 consists of 14 residues.

This chain joins TRBV19 and TRBJ1-5; the D gene is possibly TRBD1 (5 bases). Trimming cost V 7 bases and J 5 bases, with 12 bases left between them. This CDR3 comprises 13 residues. Germline V gene data show CDR1 as LNHDA and CDR2 as SQIVND (reference sequence). CDR3 amino acids: CASTWGGDQPQHF. The CDR3 DNA sequence: TGTGCCAGTACCTGGGGAGGGGATCAGCCCCAGCATTTT.

The chain recombines TRBV5-4 with TRBJ1-5; possible D gene TRBD1, 5 bases. With 0 bases removed from V and 2 bases from J, the gap between germline ends came to 6 bases. The CDR3 loop spans 14 amino acids. Germline CDR1 reads SGHNT; CDR2 reads YYREEE (reference sequence). Here the CDR3 DNA reads TGTGCCAGCAGCTTGGGGGGGGGCAATCAGCCCCAGCATTTT. This translates into CASSLGGGNQPQHF.

This clone was seen more than once but under ten times. The rearrangement joins TRBV4-3 to TRBJ2-1; 7 nucleotides agree with TRBD2. CDR1 and CDR2 (germline): LGHNA, YSLEER. This CDR3 is 16 amino acids long. Germline trimming cut 1 base from V and 4 bases from J; bases unmatched to any gene: 7. CDR3 protein: CASSQAAHGGYNEQFF. In nucleotides, the CDR3 is TGCGCCAGCAGCCAAGCGGCACACGGGGGGTACAATGAGCAGTTCTTC.

This clone was counted a single time. This rearrangement joins TRBV10-3 to TRBJ2-3, with 8 bases matching TRBD2. Germline V gene sequence: CDR1 ENHRY, CDR2 SYGVKD. After removal of 2 bases from V and 4 bases from J, the junction contained 8 bases not matched to a gene. The CDR3 has 16 residues. DNA of the CDR3: TGTGCCATCAGTGAGGGAGCGGGGGCTGGGGCAGATACGCAGTATTTT. Translated: CAISEGAGAGADTQYF.

The chain uses TRBV6-1 and TRBJ1-2; 10 bases fit TRBD1. The germline gives CDR1 MNHNS, CDR2 SASEGT. V trimming: 11 bases; J trimming: 3 bases; junction bases outside the gene matches: 12. The CDR3 has 15 amino acids. As DNA, the CDR3 is TGTGCCGGGCGATCGGGACAGGGGAGCGACTATGGCTACACCTTC. Its translation is CAGRSGQGSDYGYTF.

J is TRBJ1-5 and V is TRBV7-9, with TRBD1 matching 7 bases. The CDR3 loop spans 18 amino acids. From germline, CDR1 is SEHNR and CDR2 FQNEAQ (reference sequence). V lost 3 bases and J lost 3; bases outside the gene matches: 14. The CDR3 loop is CASSFGVREGASNQPQHF. CDR3 DNA sequence: TGTGCCAGCAGCTTTGGGGTAAGGGAGGGGGCTTCCAATCAGCCCCAGCATTTT.

The chain combines TRBV6-5 with TRBJ2-5; D is unresolved. V dropped 0 bases and J dropped 2 bases, with 4 bases sitting between them. Germline CDR1 is MNHEY and CDR2 is SVGAGI. This CDR3 spans 13 amino acids. The CDR3 DNA reads as TGTGCCAGCAGTTACTCAGATCAAGAGACCCAGTACTTC. Amino acid sequence: CASSYSDQETQYF.

The rearrangement uses TRBV5-1 and TRBJ2-7, with D unclear. Germline V CDR1 and CDR2: SGHRS, YFSETQ. The CDR3 has 14 residues. Trimming took off 0 bases at V and 7 bases at J, with 14 bases between the two ends. The CDR3 bases are TGCGCCAGCAGCTTGGAAAGCACCCCCGGGGAGCAGTACTTC. It specifies CASSLESTPGEQYF. The entire variable domain, with the rest obtained from reference TRBV5-1 and TRBJ2-7, is as follows: KAGVTQTPRYLIKTRGQQVTLSCSPISGHRSVSWYQQTPGQGLQFLFEYFSETQRNKGNFPGRFSGRQFSNSRSEMNVSTLELGDSALYLCASSLESTPGEQYFGPGTRLTVT.

This clone was counted a few times. The chain recombines TRBV5-1 with TRBJ1-1; no firm D call. This CDR3 region has 16 residues. CDR1 is SGHRS, CDR2 YFSETQ, per germline. V was trimmed by 3 bases and J by 0 bases, leaving 15 bases between them. CDR3 bases: TGCGCCAGCAGCTCAAGGGCGCAGCTAATGAACACTGAAGCTTTCTTT. It encodes CASSSRAQLMNTEAFF.

The chain recombines TRBV11-2 with TRBJ1-3; no definite D call. The CDR3 totals 15 residues. The V end was cut by 2 bases, the J end by 0 bases, with 8 bases between. CDR1 is SGHAT and CDR2 is FQNNGV in the germline V gene. CDR3: CASSLTQASGNTIYF. CDR3 DNA: TGTGCCAGCAGCTTAACCCAGGCCTCTGGAAACACCATATATTTT.

The chain carries TRBV21-1 and TRBJ2-5; the tabulated D call, TRBD1, remains unverified against the DNA. TRBV21-1 is reported as a pseudogene. This CDR3 contains 10 residues. The CDR3 here is CASGGRRRDF. CDR3 DNA: TGTGCCAGCGGCGGACGGCGCAGGGACTTC.

This clone was observed a few times. The chain is built from TRBV5-4 and TRBJ2-1; D gene uncertain. CDR1 and CDR2 (germline): SGHNT, YYREEE (reference sequence). This CDR3 is 15 amino acids long. V shed 0 bases and J shed 0 bases, with 7 bases lying between them. The CDR3 reads CASSLGGDSYNEQFF. For the CDR3, the DNA is TGTGCCAGCAGCTTGGGTGGGGACTCCTACAATGAGCAGTTCTTC.

The rearrangement uses TRBV15 and TRBJ2-7; D tentatively reads TRBD1 or TRBD2 (5 bases each). Germline CDR1 and CDR2: LNHNV and YYDKDF (reference sequence). The CDR3 runs to 16 residues. The germline V and J ends were trimmed by 0 bases and 6 bases, with 18 bases remaining between them. CDR3 in amino acids: CATSRDERGALGEQYF. The CDR3 bases are TGTGCCACCAGCAGAGACGAACGAGGGGCGCTTGGCGAGCAGTACTTC.

The V and J genes are TRBV4-3 and TRBJ2-5, with 8 nucleotides matching TRBD1. The CDR3 is made up of 17 amino acids. Germline CDR1 LGHNA, CDR2 YSLEER. V lost 0 bases and J lost 5; bases outside the gene matches: 11. The CDR3 spells CASSQEIDRGMRETQYF. CDR3 nucleotide sequence: TGCGCCAGCAGCCAAGAAATTGACAGGGGTATGAGGGAGACCCAGTACTTC.

The rearrangement uses TRBV19 and TRBJ1-2; D might be TRBD1 (6 bases). This CDR3 contains 15 residues. Trimming left V 8 bases short and J 2 bases short, with 18 bases between. Germline V gives CDR1 LNHDA, CDR2 SQIVND (reference sequence). CDR3 DNA: TGTGCCAGTTCTATTCGACAGGTCAGAAACTATGGCTACACCTTC. It yields the protein CASSIRQVRNYGYTF.

The rearrangement links TRBV6-6 to TRBJ2-7; perhaps TRBD2 as D (5 bases). Germline V gene lookup returns CDR1 MNHNY and CDR2 SVGAGI (reference sequence). The CDR3 is made up of 14 amino acids. Trimming shortened V by 4 bases and J by 2 bases, and 12 bases separated the two germline ends. The CDR3 region has the DNA TGTGCCAGCAGTTTGCGTGGAGGCCCCTACGAGCAGTACTTC. This gives the protein CASSLRGGPYEQYF.

This clone showed up just a few times. CDR3 in amino acids: CASSQSFGNTEAFF. CDR3 DNA: TGTGCCAGCAGCCAAAGTTTCGGGAACACTGAAGCTTTCTTT. The V call is TRBV14, the J call TRBJ1-1; no definite D call. Germline assignment: CDR1 SGHDN and CDR2 FVKESK. The V end was cut by 2 bases, the J end by 1 base, with 8 bases between. The CDR3 has 14 amino acids.

The chain couples TRBV28 to TRBJ1-5, with 7 nucleotides matching TRBD1. V dropped 8 bases and J dropped 2; count of bases not matched to a gene: 6. The CDR3 consists of 14 residues. Germline loops: CDR1 MDHEN, CDR2 SYDVKM. The CDR3, as DNA: TGTGCCAGCGGGGGAGGGGGCGGCAATCAGCCCCAGCATTTT. Its translation is CASGGGGGNQPQHF.